The entry below describes one T cell receptor beta chain. This specimen comes from a study of blood T cell repertoires in COVID-19. Study background: Samples representing acute and convalescent COVID-19 were sourced from the United States, Italy and Spain. Sources were T cells, B-cell-depleted T cells, or PBMCs; the material itself was cDNA or gDNA.

With 7 bases clipped from V and 5 bases from J, the junction kept 7 bases outside the gene matches. The CDR3 has 13 residues. Per the germline V gene, CDR1 is SQVTM and CDR2 is ANQGSEA. Per the authors' pipeline: Using reference gene primer amplification, nucleated cell counts were estimated. Generated by immunoSEQ multiplex PCR, the TCRdb table keeps only in-frame clones and is missing some. V and J calls and clone size are given by that table; D and trimming were obtained from the DNA. The table has 100,000 to 150,000 clones, 86% seen once. Recovery among Cohort 3 donors was established by two negative PCRs, clearance, or symptom resolution.

The chain uses TRBV29-1 and TRBJ2-7; 11 bases fit TRBD2. This TCR was recovered from a woman aged 50 to 65 who had recovered from COVID-19. Sequencing input: PBMCs or T cells enriched from blood (not recorded which). CDR3 amino acids: CSALAGVFHEQYF. As DNA, the CDR3 is TGCAGCGCACTAGCGGGGGTTTTTCACGAGCAGTACTTC.